Each of the 18 T cell receptor beta chains below was sequenced from the same sample in a study of read filtering for tumor transcriptome and immune sequencing. Molecular barcoded adaptors covering alpha/delta and beta/gamma chains were used on roughly 370 ng RNA. Via MiXCR, TCRdb re-called the reads, giving one row per CDR3 protein. The table records roughly 46,000 distinct CDR3 sequences, 10% to 15% of them present only once. The sequenced material came from a population of CD138-negative cells sorted from bone marrow. The receptor source for this set is a donor at least 40 years old with multiple myeloma.

This clonotype was seen only a few times. The V call is TRBV12-3 or TRBV12-4, the J call TRBJ2-7; D is unresolved. CDR3 length: 15 residues. V dropped 7 bases and J dropped 6 bases, with 22 bases sitting between them. CDR3 sequence reads: CASNSRDLGISEQYF. Written as DNA, the CDR3 is TGTGCCAGCAATTCCCGAGATCTTGGGATATCCGAGCAGTACTTC.

In this sample, this clonotype is medium-sized. V is TRBV7-9 and J is TRBJ2-1; 9 positions agree with TRBD1. V shed 3 bases, J shed 5 bases, and the junction held 5 bases outside the gene matches. The CDR3 is 15 residues long. The germline CDR1 and CDR2 sequences are SEHNR and FQNEAQ (reference sequence). CDR3 sequence (DNA): TGTGCCAGCAGCTTCACAGGGGGCAAGGACAATGAGCAGTTCTTC. Amino acid sequence: CASSFTGGKDNEQFF.

This clonotype was seen a handful of times. A junction boundary mismatches the germline segment, possibly from a read error. The chain links TRBV30 to TRBJ2-7; the D call may be TRBD1 or TRBD2 (5 bases each). CDR1 is GTSNPN, CDR2 SVGIG, per germline (reference sequence). The CDR3 length is 11 residues. CDR3 sequence reads: CAWTGGYEQYF. The DNA of the CDR3 is TGTGCTTGGACTGGGGGCTACGAGCAGTACTTC.

This clonotype was counted many times. The rearrangement joins TRBV5-1 to TRBJ2-7; 9 bases map to TRBD1. The V gene end was trimmed by 5 bases and the J gene end by 6 bases; junction bases not matched to a gene: 9. Germline CDR1 is SGHRS and CDR2 is YFSETQ. The CDR3 covers 14 residues. This chain's CDR3 is CASRSGTGMLEQYF. CDR3 bases: TGCGCCAGCAGGTCCGGGACAGGGATGCTCGAGCAGTACTTC.

This clonotype was detected many times. The rearrangement joins TRBV7-3 to TRBJ2-6; possibly TRBD2 for D (5 bases). Germline lookup yields CDR1 SGHTA and CDR2 FQGTGA. This CDR3 contains 17 residues. The V gene lost 4 bases and the J gene lost 0 bases, with 13 bases spanning the gap. The CDR3 spells CASSWRALSSGANVLTF. The CDR3 DNA reads TGTGCCAGCAGCTGGCGGGCACTTAGCTCTGGGGCCAACGTCCTGACTTTC.

About this clonotype: A single base separates this from a much larger clone, so it may be a read error. The V and J genes are TRBV7-9 and TRBJ2-6; 9 bases agree with TRBD2. The germline V gene has CDR1 SEHNR and CDR2 FQNEAQ (reference sequence). Trimming removed 3 bases from V and 0 bases from J; junction bases left unmatched: 12. The CDR3 extends over 20 amino acids. The CDR3 nucleotides read TGTGCCAGCAGCTTCGGGACTAGCAGGAGTGGTCCCTCTGGGGCCAACGTCCTGACTTTC. Translation gives CASSFGTSRSGPSGANVLTF.

This clonotype was picked up a small number of times. The rearrangement uses TRBV30 and TRBJ2-2; 9 nucleotides line up with TRBD2. This CDR3 region has 13 residues. With V trimmed by 8 bases and J by 6 bases, 7 bases remained unmatched. Germline loops: CDR1 GTSNPN, CDR2 SVGIG (reference sequence). The CDR3 is CASSGSSSGELFF. The CDR3 DNA sequence: TGTGCCAGTAGCGGGAGTAGTTCCGGGGAGCTGTTTTTT.

This clonotype was seen ten or more times. The CDR3 DNA is TGTGCCAGCAGTTCCCCGGGACTAGCGGGAGCTCGGTACGAGCAGTACTTC. It translates to CASSSPGLAGARYEQYF. The chain carries TRBV12-3 or TRBV12-4 and TRBJ2-7; TRBD2 aligns across 14 bases. Losses at the gene ends were 4 bases for V and 4 bases for J; bases not matched to a gene: 9. The CDR3 covers 17 residues.

This clonotype was observed many times. The V and J genes are TRBV6-1 and TRBJ2-7; TRBD1 might be the D (5 bases). The CDR3 totals 14 residues. Germline V gives CDR1 MNHNS, CDR2 SASEGT. V shed 2 bases and J shed 2 bases, with 10 bases lying between them. CDR3 DNA: TGTGCCAGCAGTGAATCAGGGCCAACCTACGAGCAGTACTTC. It translates to CASSESGPTYEQYF.

This clonotype came up many times. The V gene is TRBV7-2, the J gene TRBJ1-1, with 7 bases that match TRBD1. This CDR3 is 16 amino acids long. Germline V gene sequence: CDR1 SGHTA, CDR2 FQGNSA. V was pared by 4 bases and J by 5 bases, with 13 bases of the junction left unmatched. This chain's CDR3 is CASSSRGADLGTEAFF. CDR3 DNA sequence: TGTGCCAGCAGCTCCAGGGGGGCCGACCTGGGTACTGAAGCTTTCTTT.

In its sample, this clonotype was seen many times. An end of the junction differs from the germline gene, which may be a read error. This rearrangement joins TRBV5-1 to TRBJ2-2, with D tentatively TRBD1 (5 bases). In germline, CDR1 is SGHRS, CDR2 YFSETQ. This CDR3 contains 14 residues. The CDR3 protein is CASSLGANTGELFF. The CDR3 DNA sequence: TGTGCCAGCAGCTTAGGGGCGAACACCGGGGAGCTGTTTTTT.

This clonotype was detected many times. This rearrangement joins TRBV7-8 to TRBJ2-1, with 8 bases identical to TRBD2. The trim removed 4 bases at V and 9 bases at J, leaving 11 bases unmatched. Germline-derived CDR1 and CDR2 are SGHVS and FQNEAQ. This CDR3 has 15 amino acids. The chain's CDR3 is CASSYLTGGQSEQFF. The CDR3, as DNA: TGTGCCAGCAGCTACCTAACGGGAGGGCAGTCTGAGCAGTTCTTC.

This clonotype was counted at least ten times. The CDR3 region is CAWSASGQPQHF. In DNA, the CDR3 is TGTGCCTGGAGTGCCTCGGGTCAGCCCCAGCATTTT. The chain couples TRBV30 to TRBJ1-5, with no clear D. Trimming took off 1 base at V and 6 bases at J, with 7 bases between the two ends. CDR1 and CDR2 from the germline V gene are GTSNPN and SVGIG (reference sequence). The CDR3 length is 12 residues.

This clonotype was counted at least ten times. The gene calls are TRBV4-2 and TRBJ1-5; D gene unclear. CDR3 length: 16 amino acids. Germline V gene data show CDR1 as LGHNA and CDR2 as YNFKEQ. V was pared by 3 bases and J by 2 bases, with 14 bases between. CDR3 residues: CASSHPGSYGNQPQHF. CDR3 DNA sequence: TGTGCCAGCAGCCACCCGGGATCCTACGGCAATCAGCCCCAGCATTTT.

As for this clonotype: This sequence may be a read error, since a much larger clone differs from it by one base. As the CDR3 is not closed by the conserved phenylalanine or tryptophan, this likely results from a read error. The V call is TRBV10-3, the J call TRBJ2-3; D may match TRBD1 or TRBD2 (5 bases each). The V end lost 3 bases, the J end lost 6 bases, and 13 bases lay between the germline ends. The germline V gene has CDR1 ENHRY and CDR2 SYGVKD. CDR3 length: 14 residues. CDR3 residues: CAISDGGEGDTQYS. In DNA form, the CDR3 reads TGTGCCATCAGTGATGGAGGAGAGGGGGATACGCAGTATTCT.

A few counts support this clonotype. The junction and the germline gene differ at one end; a read error may be behind it. The chain combines TRBV3-1 with TRBJ2-1; 10 bases line up with TRBD2. CDR3 length: 15 residues. Germline V gives CDR1 LGHDT, CDR2 YNNKEL (reference sequence). The CDR3 DNA sequence: TGTGCCAGCAGCCAACTAGCGGGAGTTTATAGTGAGCAGCTCTTC. Residues: CASSQLAGVYSEQLF.

The sample holds many counts of this clonotype. The chain recombines TRBV4-1 with TRBJ1-5; unclear D gene. This CDR3 spans 15 amino acids. Germline CDR1 MGHRA, CDR2 YSYEKL. The V end was cut by 4 bases, the J end by 0 bases, with 10 bases between. For the CDR3, the DNA is TGCGCCAGCAGCCCCCGGGCCGTTAGCAATCAGCCCCAGCATTTT. Amino acids: CASSPRAVSNQPQHF.

This clonotype was picked up many times. The gene calls are TRBV24-1 and TRBJ1-5, with D perhaps matching TRBD1 (5 bases). The germline V gene has CDR1 KGHDR and CDR2 SFDVKD. Trimming took off 3 bases at V and 3 bases at J, with 8 bases between the two ends. The CDR3 is 14 residues long. CDR3 nucleotide sequence: TGTGCCACCAGTGATGTAGGGGCCAATCAGCCCCAGCATTTT. It specifies CATSDVGANQPQHF.